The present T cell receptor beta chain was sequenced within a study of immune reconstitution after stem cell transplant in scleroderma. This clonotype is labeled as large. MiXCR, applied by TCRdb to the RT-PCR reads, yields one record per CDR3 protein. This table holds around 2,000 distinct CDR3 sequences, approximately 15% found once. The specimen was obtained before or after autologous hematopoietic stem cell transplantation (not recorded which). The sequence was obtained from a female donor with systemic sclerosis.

CDR3 in DNA: TGTGCCAGCAGCTTAAACAATGAGCAGTTCTTC. Its translation is CASSLNNEQFF. The chain employs TRBV11-3 and TRBJ2-1; D not resolved. Germline V gene sequence: CDR1 SGHNT, CDR2 YENEEA. The CDR3 extends over 11 amino acids. V was cut by 2 bases and J by 5 bases, with 1 base left in between.